Listed below are T cell receptor beta chains from one sample, sequenced in a study of blood T cell repertoires in COVID-19. The data were produced by immunoSEQ multiplex PCR, yet TCRdb's version contains in-frame clones alone and is incomplete. This sample has 100,000 to 150,000 clones, with less than 90% found just once. Material for sequencing was peripheral blood. Receptors originate from a man in his 70s who had recovered from COVID-19. Each CDR3 is given with its conserved first and last residue. The D gene is left open where the match is weak. Size values are once, few and many counts, or a class for expanded clones, and some rows have none.

cdr3_nt,cdr3_aa,j_call,d_call,clone_size,v_call
TGTGCCAGCAGTTACCACGTTACGGATTCACCCCTCCACTTT,CASSYHVTDSPLHF,TRBJ1-6,-,-,TRBV6-5
TGTGCCAGCAGCTTACACGGACAGGGATCCTACGAGCAGTACTTC,CASSLHGQGSYEQYF,TRBJ2-7,TRBD1,-,TRBV11-2
TGTGCCACCAGTGCCCAGGACAGACCAGGCGGCTACACCTTC,CATSAQDRPGGYTF,TRBJ1-2,-,-,TRBV24-1
TGTGCCAGCAGCTTAGGAGTGCCAGATACGCAGTATTTT,CASSLGVPDTQYF,TRBJ2-3,-,-,TRBV5-4
TGTGCCATCAGCCCGGGACAGGGGACCTACGAGCAGTACTTC,CAISPGQGTYEQYF,TRBJ2-7,TRBD1,few,TRBV10-3
TGCGCCAGCAGCCCGGACCAGGGCCGGAACACCGGGGAGCTGTTTTTT,CASSPDQGRNTGELFF,TRBJ2-2,-,-,TRBV5-1
TGCGCCAGCAGCTCGGGACAGGACCACTCCTACAATGAGCAGTTCTTC,CASSSGQDHSYNEQFF,TRBJ2-1,TRBD1,-,TRBV5-1
TGTGCCAGCAGCTCCCCGGGACAGGGAGGAAAACTGTTTTTT,CASSSPGQGGKLFF,TRBJ1-4,TRBD1,-,TRBV5-4
TGTGCCAGTAGCGCCGGGACACTCTACAATGAGCAGTTCTTC,CASSAGTLYNEQFF,TRBJ2-1,-,-,TRBV19
TGTGCCAGCAGCCAATCTACAGGGTCTGGAAACACCATATATTTT,CASSQSTGSGNTIYF,TRBJ1-3,-,-,TRBV3-1/TRBV3-2
TGCGCCAGCAGCCTACGGGACAGACTCTACGAGCAGTACTTC,CASSLRDRLYEQYF,TRBJ2-7,TRBD1,-,TRBV5-1
TGTGCCAGCAGAAGAACAGGGGCCGGGACCGGGGAGCTGTTTTTT,CASRRTGAGTGELFF,TRBJ2-2,TRBD1,-,TRBV9
TGTGCCAGTAGTGGGGGACAGGGAAAGCCCTACGAGCAGTACTTC,CASSGGQGKPYEQYF,TRBJ2-7,TRBD1,once,TRBV19
TGTGCCAGCAGACGGTATACTGGACAGGGGGCCCATCAGCCCCAGCATTTT,CASRRYTGQGAHQPQHF,TRBJ1-5,TRBD1,-,TRBV28
TGTGCCAGCAGCTTAATACTAGCGGGAGGGCCCCACGGCGGGGAGCTGTTTTTT,CASSLILAGGPHGGELFF,TRBJ2-2,TRBD2,few,TRBV7-8
TGCGCCAGCAGCCAAGGGGGCGATCCCTACAATGAGCAGTTCTTC,CASSQGGDPYNEQFF,TRBJ2-1,-,-,TRBV4-1
TGCGCCAGCAGCCAGCGGGACAGCGGCTCTGGAAACACCATATATTTT,CASSQRDSGSGNTIYF,TRBJ1-3,TRBD1,few,TRBV4-1
TGTGCCAGCAGTGAGACTCATTCTGGAAACACCATATATTTT,CASSETHSGNTIYF,TRBJ1-3,-,-,TRBV6-1
TGCGCCAGCAGCTCTCGTTGGCGGGGGGCCGGGAATGAGCAGTTCTTC,CASSSRWRGAGNEQFF,TRBJ2-1,TRBD2,-,TRBV4-1
TGTGCCAGCAGTTTAGGAGGTAGCGGGTCCCAAGAGACCCAGTACTTC,CASSLGGSGSQETQYF,TRBJ2-5,TRBD2,-,TRBV28
TGTGCCAGCAGCTTACCCGGGACAGGGATCTACGAGCAGTACTTC,CASSLPGTGIYEQYF,TRBJ2-7,TRBD1,-,TRBV7-6
TGTGCCAGCAGCTTCGGGGGGCGGGAGACCCAGTACTTC,CASSFGGRETQYF,TRBJ2-5,-,-,TRBV5-4
TGCGCCAGCAGCTTGCAGGGGCTAAGCGAAGAGACCCAGTACTTC,CASSLQGLSEETQYF,TRBJ2-5,-,-,TRBV5-1
TGTGCCAGCATGGAGTGGAATGAGCAGTTCTTC,CASMEWNEQFF,TRBJ2-1,-,-,TRBV2
TGTGCCAGCAGCTTAGGCCGTACAGGGGGAGTTAGCTCAATCTACACCTTC,CASSLGRTGGVSSIYTF,TRBJ1-2,TRBD1,-,TRBV7-8
TGCGCCAGCAGCCGCGACAGGGAGACCTACAATGAGCAGTTCTTC,CASSRDRETYNEQFF,TRBJ2-1,TRBD1,many,TRBV4-3
TGTGCCACCCGGGACAGGTCCTACGAGCAGTACTTC,CATRDRSYEQYF,TRBJ2-7,TRBD1,-,TRBV12-3/TRBV12-4
TGTGCCAGCAGTTTTTTTCTGGGGGCAGGGCAGAACACTGAAGCTTTCTTT,CASSFFLGAGQNTEAFF,TRBJ1-1,-,-,TRBV28
TGTGCCTATAGCGGGGGAGAGACCCAGTACTTC,CAYSGGETQYF,TRBJ2-5,TRBD2,-,TRBV5-4
TGCAGTGCTAGTCTGGGGACAGGGGTAGAAATTAGCAATCAGCCCCAGCATTTT,CSASLGTGVEISNQPQHF,TRBJ1-5,TRBD1,-,TRBV20-1
TGTGCCAGCAGTGTTCCTCTAGGGGGACAGGGGAATGAAGCTTTCTTT,CASSVPLGGQGNEAFF,TRBJ1-1,TRBD1,few,TRBV6-2/TRBV6-3
TGCGCCAGCAGACGAACAGGGTTTAACACTGAAGCTTTCTTT,CASRRTGFNTEAFF,TRBJ1-1,-,-,TRBV4-1
TGTGCCAGCAGTCCGCCGGGACTAGGGGATGGGCAGTTCTTC,CASSPPGLGDGQFF,TRBJ2-1,TRBD2,-,TRBV28
TGTGCCATCAGCAGGGACAGGGAGACCCAGTACTTC,CAISRDRETQYF,TRBJ2-5,TRBD1,once,TRBV10-3
TGTGCCACCAATTATAACAGGGCGAGGGGTGGCTACACCTTC,CATNYNRARGGYTF,TRBJ1-2,-,once,TRBV24-1
TGTGCCAGCAGCTCGGACTCTTCTAGCACAGATACGCAGTATTTT,CASSSDSSSTDTQYF,TRBJ2-3,-,-,TRBV7-8
TGCGCCAGCAGCCAGGCGCTAGCGGGGGAATTCAATGAGCAGTTCTTC,CASSQALAGEFNEQFF,TRBJ2-1,TRBD2,-,TRBV4-3
TGTGCCAGCAGTTTAACGCTAGCGGGAGGCGAGCAGTACTTC,CASSLTLAGGEQYF,TRBJ2-7,TRBD2,-,TRBV28
TGTGCCAGCAGCAACAGGGACAGGGGAGGAACTGAAGCTTTCTTT,CASSNRDRGGTEAFF,TRBJ1-1,TRBD1,-,TRBV7-9
TGCGCCAGCAGCCAAGATTATGGACAGGGTGGCTACGAGCAGTACTTC,CASSQDYGQGGYEQYF,TRBJ2-7,TRBD1,-,TRBV4-3
TGCGCCAGCAGCCCGATAGGGACTAGCGGGGGTGGAGAGACCCAGTACTTC,CASSPIGTSGGGETQYF,TRBJ2-5,TRBD2,once,TRBV5-1
TGCAGCGCCAACGGCGGAAGCCCCTATGGCTACACCTTC,CSANGGSPYGYTF,TRBJ1-2,-,-,TRBV29-1
TGCGCCAGCAGCCCGGCTGGCGGGAACAATGAGCAGTTCTTC,CASSPAGGNNEQFF,TRBJ2-1,-,-,TRBV5-1
TGTGCCAGCAGCTCGCGGACAGGGGTAGTCGGGGAGCTGTTTTTT,CASSSRTGVVGELFF,TRBJ2-2,TRBD1,-,TRBV7-2
TGTGCCAGCAGTGGGAGAAGTCAGCCCCAGCATTTT,CASSGRSQPQHF,TRBJ1-5,-,-,TRBV2
TGTGCCAGCAGTTTGATCCTAGCGGGGAGTGCCGGGGAGCTGTTTTTT,CASSLILAGSAGELFF,TRBJ2-2,TRBD2,-,TRBV28
TGTGCCAGCAGCACATACAGGGGGCGCAACAATGAGCAGTTCTTC,CASSTYRGRNNEQFF,TRBJ2-1,TRBD1,once,TRBV7-2
TGTGCCACCAGTGATTTCAGGATCCAAGAGACCCAGTACTTC,CATSDFRIQETQYF,TRBJ2-5,-,-,TRBV24-1
TGTGCCAGCAGTCCTAGCCTATACAATGAGCAGTTCTTC,CASSPSLYNEQFF,TRBJ2-1,-,-,TRBV7-3
TGTGCCATCAGTGAGCTGCTAGCGGGGGAAGAGACCCAGTACTTC,CAISELLAGEETQYF,TRBJ2-5,TRBD2,-,TRBV10-3
TGTGCCAGCAGCTTGGGCTCCTCCGAGGCAGATACGCAGTATTTT,CASSLGSSEADTQYF,TRBJ2-3,-,once,TRBV5-8
TGCGCCAGCAGTCCGAGGGGACTCTCGGACCTCACAGATACGCAGTATTTT,CASSPRGLSDLTDTQYF,TRBJ2-3,-,-,TRBV4-1
TGCGCCAGCAGCTTGACAGACTACGAGCAGTACTTC,CASSLTDYEQYF,TRBJ2-7,-,-,TRBV5-1
TGTGCCAGCAGTCCGAGGGGGTCGGGGAATCAGCCCCAGCATTTT,CASSPRGSGNQPQHF,TRBJ1-5,-,-,TRBV27
TGTGCCAGCAGCTTAGGTCGCAGGGTTGGTTCCTACGAGCAGTACTTC,CASSLGRRVGSYEQYF,TRBJ2-7,-,-,TRBV7-9
TGCGCCAGCAGCTTGGCTGGACAGTGGGAAGGCTACACCTTC,CASSLAGQWEGYTF,TRBJ1-2,-,-,TRBV5-1
TGTGCCAGCACCACTTATAGCAATCAGCCCCAGCATTTT,CASTTYSNQPQHF,TRBJ1-5,-,few,TRBV28
TGTGCCAGCAGCTCGACAGGGGGCGGTGAAAAACTGTTTTTT,CASSSTGGGEKLFF,TRBJ1-4,TRBD1,-,TRBV28
TGTGCCACCCGCGGGGGGCGGGGATACAATGAGCAGTTCTTC,CATRGGRGYNEQFF,TRBJ2-1,TRBD2,-,TRBV6-4